Each of the 31 T cell receptor beta chains below was sequenced from the same sample in a study of cytomegalovirus exposure and HLA in healthy donors. The PCR employed 60 Vbeta primers together with 13 Jbeta primers. TCRdb's copy holds only in-frame clones and misses some; the assay was immunoSEQ multiplex PCR. The sample consists of roughly 130,000 clones, 80% of them appearing once. Sequences were obtained from PBMCs. The receptors were gathered from a middle-aged woman in good health and CMV-seronegative.

The chain joins TRBV15 to TRBJ1-5; no firm D call. Trimming shortened V by 0 bases and J by 6 bases, and 12 bases separated the two germline ends. CDR3 length: 15 amino acids. Per germline, CDR1 LNHNV and CDR2 YYDKDF (reference sequence). This CDR3 is CATSRDDREAQPQHF. The CDR3 region has the DNA TGTGCCACCAGCAGAGATGACCGGGAGGCTCAGCCCCAGCATTTT.

J is TRBJ2-5 and V is TRBV5-1; TRBD1 matches at 7 bases. Per the germline V gene, CDR1 is SGHRS and CDR2 is YFSETQ. The CDR3 extends over 15 amino acids. V shed 4 bases and J 3 bases; nucleotides not matched to a gene: 9. The CDR3 spells CASSPPDRVEETQYF. CDR3 sequence (DNA): TGCGCCAGCAGCCCCCCTGACAGGGTGGAAGAGACCCAGTACTTC.

V gene TRBV15 combines with J gene TRBJ2-3; TRBD2 is a possible D gene (5 bases). In germline, CDR1 is LNHNV, CDR2 YYDKDF (reference sequence). Trimming took 2 bases from V and 6 from J, leaving 12 bases between them. The CDR3 loop spans 14 amino acids. The CDR3 DNA reads as TGTGCCACCAGCAGAAATGCGGGCCCTGATACGCAGTATTTT. It codes for CATSRNAGPDTQYF.

This clone was counted once. The chain links TRBV29-1 to TRBJ1-2; tentative D call: TRBD1 (6 bases). The CDR3 covers 11 residues. V was clipped by 5 bases and J by 8 bases, with 12 bases between them. CDR1 and CDR2 from the germline V gene are SQVTM and ANQGSEA. The CDR3 region has the DNA TGCAGCGTTACACTTGGGGGCGGCTACACCTTC. Amino acids: CSVTLGGGYTF.

CDR3 in amino acids: CASSVTSRETQYF. The CDR3, as DNA: TGTGCCAGCAGCGTGACTAGCCGGGAGACCCAGTACTTC. The V call is TRBV2, the J call TRBJ2-5; 7 nucleotides line up with TRBD2. This CDR3 contains 13 residues. With V trimmed by 6 bases and J by 5 bases, 6 bases remained unmatched. Germline loops: CDR1 SNHLY, CDR2 FYNNEI.

CDR3 region: CASSPQGLGANVLTF. CDR3 coding DNA: TGTGCCAGCAGCCCCCAGGGCCTGGGGGCCAACGTCCTGACTTTC. The chain carries TRBV6-5 and TRBJ2-6, with TRBD1 as a possible D gene (5 bases). V lost 6 bases and J 4 bases, leaving 13 bases between the germline ends. Germline CDR1 is MNHEY and CDR2 is SVGAGI. The CDR3 contains 15 residues.

This chain joins TRBV28 and TRBJ1-4; D gene unclear. This CDR3 region has 15 residues. The germline V gene encodes CDR1 MDHEN and CDR2 SYDVKM. Between the trimmed V and J ends, which lost 3 bases and 8 bases, there was a span of 16 bases. CDR3 residues: CASSFFIARNEKLFF. CDR3 in DNA: TGTGCCAGCAGTTTCTTCATCGCCAGGAACGAAAAACTGTTTTTT. Full variable domain (outside the CDR3, taken from reference TRBV28 and TRBJ1-4): DVKVTQSSRYLVKRTGEKVFLECVQDMDHENMFWYRQDPGLGLRLIYFSYDVKMKEKGDIPEGYSVSREKKERFSLILESASTNQTSMYLCASSFFIARNEKLFFGSGTQLSVL.

V gene TRBV2 combines with J gene TRBJ1-1, with 7 bases that match TRBD1. The CDR3 is 14 residues long. Germline CDR1 reads SNHLY; CDR2 reads FYNNEI. The V gene end was trimmed by 6 bases and the J gene end by 1 base; junction bases not matched to a gene: 5. The CDR3 nucleotides read TGTGCCAGCAGACCCCCAGGGGGGAACACTGAAGCTTTCTTT. It translates to CASRPPGGNTEAFF.

This clone has at least ten counts. J is TRBJ1-1 and V is TRBV27, with D uncertain. The V gene's germline CDR1 is MNHEY and CDR2 SMNVEV (reference sequence). The CDR3 is made up of 14 amino acids. Between the trimmed V and J ends, which lost 5 bases and 4 bases, there was a span of 14 bases. CDR3 protein: CASSPLREVTEAFF. CDR3 coding DNA: TGTGCCAGCAGTCCTCTGCGGGAAGTCACTGAAGCTTTCTTT.

This rearrangement joins TRBV28 to TRBJ1-1; possibly TRBD1 for D (5 bases). The germline CDR1 and CDR2 sequences are MDHEN and SYDVKM. V was clipped by 5 bases and J by 1 base, with 14 bases between them. This CDR3 comprises 15 residues. The CDR3, as DNA: TGTGCCAGCAGTGGTGGGGGAGGTGAGAACACTGAAGCTTTCTTT. Its protein is CASSGGGGENTEAFF.

This clone occurred a few times. The V and J genes are TRBV28 and TRBJ2-7; D remains ambiguous. Germline values: CDR1 MDHEN, CDR2 SYDVKM. The CDR3 runs to 14 residues. The germline V and J ends were trimmed by 2 bases and 2 bases, with 10 bases remaining between them. This chain's CDR3 is CASSLGPRTYEQYF. CDR3 nucleotides: TGTGCCAGCAGTTTAGGTCCGAGAACCTACGAGCAGTACTTC.

J is TRBJ1-1 and V is TRBV5-1; 9 nucleotides agree with TRBD1. J gave up 3 bases and V 4 bases, and 13 bases lay outside the gene matches. CDR3 length: 17 amino acids. CDR1 is SGHRS and CDR2 is YFSETQ in the germline V gene. The CDR3 sequence is CASSTVPGQGPDTEAFF. The DNA for the CDR3 is TGCGCCAGCAGCACCGTCCCGGGACAGGGACCGGACACTGAAGCTTTCTTT.

This chain links TRBV27 with TRBJ1-2, with 11 bases aligning to TRBD1. This CDR3 has 18 amino acids. V gave up 0 bases and J gave up 2 bases; unmatched junction bases: 8. Germline V gene sequence: CDR1 MNHEY, CDR2 SMNVEV (reference sequence). This CDR3 is CASSLSFGGDRGNYGYTF. Here the CDR3 DNA reads TGTGCCAGCAGTTTATCGTTCGGTGGGGACAGGGGGAACTATGGCTACACCTTC.

CDR3 nucleotide sequence: TGCAGCGTTTCTGACAGGGGCCGGGGCTACACCTTC. Translated: CSVSDRGRGYTF. This chain uses TRBV29-1 with TRBJ1-2; TRBD1 matches at 8 bases. CDR3 length: 12 residues. Trimming cost V 5 bases and J 8 bases; bases outside gene matches: 7. The germline V gene has CDR1 SQVTM and CDR2 ANQGSEA.

J is TRBJ2-3 and V is TRBV6-1; a possible D gene is TRBD1 (7 bases). This CDR3 has 16 amino acids. Germline V gene lookup returns CDR1 MNHNS and CDR2 SASEGT. Trimming stripped 3 bases from V and 0 bases from J, with 13 bases between. CDR3 DNA: TGTGCCAGCAGTGAGTGGAGGGGGCGAAGCACAGATACGCAGTATTTT. This sequence encodes CASSEWRGRSTDTQYF.

The V and J genes are TRBV7-8 and TRBJ1-5; D possibly corresponds to TRBD1 (5 bases). V gave up 3 bases and J gave up 5 bases, with 14 bases separating them. The CDR3 is 15 amino acids. Germline values: CDR1 SGHVS, CDR2 FQNEAQ. Here the CDR3 reads CASSLGLGGYQPQHF. CDR3 DNA sequence: TGTGCCAGCAGCTTGGGGCTCGGGGGGTATCAGCCCCAGCATTTT. The full variable domain, its missing parts supplied by reference TRBV7-8 and TRBJ1-5, is GAGVSQSPRYKVAKRGQDVALRCDPISGHVSLFWYQQALGQGPEFLTYFQNEAQLDKSGLPSDRFFAERPEGSVSTLKIQRTQQEDSAVYLCASSLGLGGYQPQHFGDGTRLSIL.

This chain connects TRBV27 to TRBJ2-5, with a possible D match to TRBD1 (6 bases). V lost 3 bases to trimming and J lost 7 bases, with 12 bases between them. This CDR3 is 13 amino acids long. Germline CDR1 and CDR2: MNHEY and SMNVEV (reference sequence). The CDR3 DNA reads as TGTGCCAGCAGTTTGGGGCTGACAGGGACCCAGTACTTC. Translating it yields CASSLGLTGTQYF.

The V call is TRBV7-9, the J call TRBJ2-7, with TRBD1 as a possible D gene (6 bases). Trimming pared 4 bases from V and 2 bases from J, leaving 18 bases between. Germline CDR1 and CDR2: SEHNR and FQNEAQ (reference sequence). The CDR3 loop spans 16 amino acids. The chain's CDR3 is CASSCIQGCFPYEQYF. The CDR3 bases are TGTGCCAGCAGCTGCATACAGGGTTGTTTCCCCTACGAGCAGTACTTC.

This clone appeared a single time. The rearrangement uses TRBV6-1 and TRBJ1-5; 7 bases match TRBD1. From germline, CDR1 is MNHNS and CDR2 SASEGT. The ends lost 3 bases at V and 7 bases at J; junction bases unmatched: 9. The CDR3 consists of 15 residues. The chain's CDR3 is CASSDRTGHGQPQHF. In DNA form, the CDR3 reads TGTGCCAGCAGTGACCGGACAGGACATGGGCAGCCCCAGCATTTT.

This chain links TRBV5-1 with TRBJ2-7; 10 nucleotides align to TRBD1. This CDR3 region has 17 residues. Losses at the gene ends were 4 bases for V and 6 bases for J; bases not matched to a gene: 16. The germline V gene has CDR1 SGHRS and CDR2 YFSETQ. The CDR3: CASSPPAGTGVFSEQYF. As DNA, the CDR3 is TGCGCCAGCAGCCCCCCGGCCGGGACAGGGGTTTTCAGCGAGCAGTACTTC.

The chain joins TRBV12-5 to TRBJ2-3; no firm D call. Germline V gene sequence: CDR1 LGHNT, CDR2 FRNRAP. The V and J ends lost 10 bases and 2 bases respectively, with 7 bases between them. This CDR3 contains 11 residues. CDR3 sequence reads: CAISVTDTQYF. CDR3 in DNA: TGTGCTATTTCCGTCACAGATACGCAGTATTTT.

This clone came up once. V and J are TRBV10-1 and TRBJ1-5, with 7 nucleotides matching TRBD1. The junction had 14 bases not matched to a gene; V was cut back by 0 bases and J by 6 bases. The germline V gene has CDR1 WNHNN and CDR2 SYGVQD (reference sequence). This CDR3 comprises 18 residues. CDR3 DNA sequence: TGCGCCAGCAGTGAGTCGAAGGGGGCCGTGGTCCGCGGTCAGCCCCAGCATTTT. Its protein product is CASSESKGAVVRGQPQHF.

This clone was recorded only once. The V and J genes are TRBV19 and TRBJ2-1, with 8 bases aligning to TRBD1. Per germline, CDR1 LNHDA and CDR2 SQIVND (reference sequence). CDR3 length equals 15 residues. The junction had 6 bases not matched to a gene; V was cut back by 2 bases and J by 6 bases. CDR3 DNA sequence: TGTGCCAGTAGTATACGGGCAGGGGGCTTCAATGAGCAGTTCTTC. As protein: CASSIRAGGFNEQFF.

This clone was detected only once. The chain couples TRBV9 to TRBJ1-5, with 7 bases aligning to TRBD1. Trimming removed 0 bases from V and 4 bases from J; junction bases left unmatched: 4. This CDR3 is 15 amino acids long. Germline CDR1 is SGDLS and CDR2 is YYNGEE. The CDR3 is CASSVDGQANQPQHF. In DNA, the CDR3 is TGTGCCAGCAGCGTAGATGGACAGGCTAATCAGCCCCAGCATTTT.

This clone was recorded a few times. The CDR3 DNA sequence: TGTGCCAGCAGCCCGGGACTAGCCTCCAGTGAGCAGTACTTC. Protein: CASSPGLASSEQYF. The chain carries TRBV2 and TRBJ2-7; 9 positions agree with TRBD2. Trimming took 6 bases from V and 7 from J; bases not matched to a gene: 10. The CDR3 is 14 amino acids. In germline, CDR1 is SNHLY, CDR2 FYNNEI.

The chain's CDR3 is CASSLGSVRFGNEQFF. The CDR3 coding sequence is TGTGCCAGCTCCCTTGGAAGCGTACGGTTCGGGAATGAGCAGTTCTTC. The genes are TRBV19 and TRBJ2-1; D not certain. Germline-derived CDR1 and CDR2 are LNHDA and SQIVND (reference sequence). The CDR3 spans 16 residues. Trimming pared 9 bases from V and 7 bases from J, leaving 25 bases between. The whole variable domain, filled in from reference TRBV19 and TRBJ2-1, reads DGGITQSPKYLFRKEGQNVTLSCEQNLNHDAMYWYRQDPGQGLRLIYYSQIVNDFQKGDIAEGYSVSREKKESFPLTVTSAQKNPTAFYLCASSLGSVRFGNEQFFGPGTRLTVL.

This chain uses TRBV11-2 with TRBJ2-3, with TRBD2 identical over 9 bases. Per germline, CDR1 SGHAT and CDR2 FQNNGV. Trimming at V came to 5 bases and at J to 0 bases, leaving 3 bases not matched to a gene. The CDR3 spans 15 residues. The CDR3 DNA reads TGTGCCAGCAGCCCCACTAGCGGGAGCACAGATACGCAGTATTTT. It is translated as CASSPTSGSTDTQYF. Using reference TRBV11-2 and TRBJ2-3 for the parts outside the CDR3, the full variable domain is EAGVAQSPRYKIIEKRQSVAFWCNPISGHATLYWYQQILGQGPKLLIQFQNNGVVDDSQLPKDRFSAERLKGVDSTLKIQPAKLEDSAVYLCASSPTSGSTDTQYFGPGTRLTVL.

This sequence joins TRBV6-5 and TRBJ1-6; D is unresolved. V was clipped by 6 bases and J by 4 bases, with 10 bases between them. The length of the CDR3 is 14 residues. Germline V CDR1 and CDR2: MNHEY, SVGAGI. This CDR3 is CASSGNRYNSPLHF. The CDR3 DNA is TGTGCCAGCAGCGGCAACAGATATAATTCACCCCTCCACTTT.

The V and J genes are TRBV2 and TRBJ2-1; 7 bases agree with TRBD1. Germline CDR1 reads SNHLY; CDR2 reads FYNNEI. With 4 bases clipped from V and 0 bases from J, the junction kept 0 bases outside the gene matches. CDR3 length: 14 residues. This CDR3 reads CASSGQGSYNEQFF. The CDR3 coding sequence is TGTGCCAGCAGTGGACAGGGCTCCTACAATGAGCAGTTCTTC.

The CDR3 protein is CASSVRGLNTEAFF. The CDR3 bases are TGCGCCAGCAGTGTACGGGGATTGAACACTGAAGCTTTCTTT. The V call is TRBV10-1, the J call TRBJ1-1; no reliable D call. The CDR3 runs 14 residues. V lost 4 bases to trimming and J lost 0 bases, with 9 bases between them. CDR1 WNHNN and CDR2 SYGVQD come from the germline V gene (reference sequence).

This clone has only a few counts. The V gene is TRBV6-5, the J gene TRBJ2-2, with D maybe TRBD1 (6 bases). CDR1 and CDR2 (germline): MNHEY, SVGAGI. This CDR3 contains 15 residues. V lost 6 bases and J 3 bases, leaving 14 bases between the germline ends. The CDR3: CASRNGAGDTGELFF. For the CDR3, the DNA is TGTGCCAGCAGAAACGGGGCAGGGGACACCGGGGAGCTGTTTTTT.